This passage covers 27 T cell receptor beta chains from one sample sequenced in a study of cytomegalovirus exposure and HLA in healthy donors. Amplification used 60 Vbeta primers and 13 Jbeta primers. TCRdb keeps only in-frame clones here, not all; method: immunoSEQ multiplex PCR. The sample contains some 120,000 clones, 79% of which appear only once. The sequencing sample was made of PBMCs. These receptor sequences come from a young man in good health and CMV-seropositive.

This clone was recorded a few times. The chain recombines TRBV28 with TRBJ2-2; 7 bases agree with TRBD1. Germline CDR1 and CDR2: MDHEN and SYDVKM. J gave up 4 bases and V 7 bases, and 9 bases lay outside the gene matches. This CDR3 is built from 15 residues. The CDR3 DNA follows: TGTGCCAGCACCGCCTGGGACAGATTCACCGGGGAGCTGTTTTTT. Encoded protein: CASTAWDRFTGELFF.

The V gene is TRBV19, the J gene TRBJ2-5; 8 positions match TRBD2. The CDR3 covers 14 residues. V lost 6 bases and J lost 0; bases outside the gene matches: 3. Germline V gene sequence: CDR1 LNHDA, CDR2 SQIVND (reference sequence). The CDR3 reads CASSGRAYQETQYF. The CDR3 bases are TGTGCCAGTAGCGGGAGGGCGTACCAAGAGACCCAGTACTTC. Supplemented by reference TRBV19 and TRBJ2-5, the full variable domain reads DGGITQSPKYLFRKEGQNVTLSCEQNLNHDAMYWYRQDPGQGLRLIYYSQIVNDFQKGDIAEGYSVSREKKESFPLTVTSAQKNPTAFYLCASSGRAYQETQYFGPGTRLLVL.

The J gene is TRBJ1-2, the V gene TRBV7-2; 7 bases align to TRBD1. The J segment lost 6 bases and the V segment lost 4 bases, leaving 5 bases of the junction unmatched. Germline CDR1 is SGHTA and CDR2 is FQGNSA. CDR3 length: 13 amino acids. The CDR3 DNA reads TGTGCCAGCAGCTCGGACAGGTTGAATGGCTACACCTTC. As protein: CASSSDRLNGYTF.

This clone showed up just once. The chain links TRBV5-1 to TRBJ2-5; no clear D gene. The V gene's germline CDR1 is SGHRS and CDR2 YFSETQ. Deletions cut 4 bases from V and 1 base from J, with 8 bases between. This CDR3 is 13 amino acids long. This CDR3 is CASSRDSQETQYF. The DNA for the CDR3 is TGCGCCAGCAGCAGAGACTCCCAAGAGACCCAGTACTTC.

Note on this clone: Germline and junction disagree at one end, which may indicate a read error. The V call is TRBV7-3, the J call TRBJ2-2, with D possibly TRBD1 on 6 matching bases. The V gene's germline CDR1 is SGHTA and CDR2 FQGTGA. This CDR3 contains 15 residues. The CDR3 bases are TGTGCCAGCAGCTTAAGCCGGGACAACACCGGGGAACTGTTTTTT. Its protein is CASSLSRDNTGELFF.

The rearrangement uses TRBV4-1 and TRBJ1-1, with D unresolved. In germline, CDR1 is MGHRA, CDR2 YSYEKL. The CDR3 spans 16 residues. The V and J ends lost 4 bases and 1 base respectively, with 16 bases between them. The CDR3 loop is CASSLLGSATNTEAFF. CDR3 bases: TGCGCCAGCAGCCTTCTTGGCAGCGCTACGAACACTGAAGCTTTCTTT.

CDR3 sequence reads: CASSAETSGEETQYF. For the CDR3, the DNA is TGTGCCAGCAGCGCCGAGACTAGCGGGGAAGAGACCCAGTACTTC. This chain connects TRBV9 to TRBJ2-5; TRBD2 matches at 11 bases. The CDR3 extends over 15 amino acids. The V and J ends lost 3 bases and 3 bases, in that order; junction bases with no gene match: 4. Germline values: CDR1 SGDLS, CDR2 YYNGEE.

The chain is built from TRBV10-3 and TRBJ2-5; tentative D call: TRBD1 (5 bases). This CDR3 region has 16 residues. Deletions cut 0 bases from V and 1 base from J, with 12 bases between. Germline V CDR1 and CDR2: ENHRY, SYGVKD. CDR3 DNA sequence: TGTGCCATCAGTGAGTCTGCACAGGCCCGCCAAGAGACCCAGTACTTC. Protein: CAISESAQARQETQYF.

V gene TRBV7-3 combines with J gene TRBJ2-3; 8 bases map to TRBD2. This CDR3 comprises 15 residues. Germline V gene lookup returns CDR1 SGHTA and CDR2 FQGTGA. V was pared by 2 bases and J by 5 bases, with 6 bases of the junction left unmatched. The CDR3 protein is CASSLLAGRGDTQYF. The CDR3 bases are TGTGCCAGCAGCTTACTAGCGGGTAGAGGAGATACGCAGTATTTT.

The chain joins TRBV15 to TRBJ2-2; 7 nucleotides align to TRBD2. The CDR3 is made up of 16 amino acids. Germline lookup yields CDR1 LNHNV and CDR2 YYDKDF (reference sequence). The V and J ends lost 0 bases and 0 bases, in that order; junction bases with no gene match: 1. The CDR3 sequence is CATSRDLAANTGELFF. The CDR3 DNA is TGTGCCACCAGCAGAGATCTAGCGGCGAACACCGGGGAGCTGTTTTTT.

The chain couples TRBV5-5 to TRBJ2-3; no clear D gene. There are 13 residues in the CDR3. The germline V gene has CDR1 SGHKS and CDR2 YYEKEE (reference sequence). Trimming took 5 bases from V and 5 from J, leaving 12 bases between them. CDR3 DNA: TGTGCCAGCAGTTTACTACCAAAAGATACGCAGTATTTT. Translated: CASSLLPKDTQYF.

The chain employs TRBV4-2 and TRBJ1-1; tentative D call: TRBD1 (6 bases). The germline V and J ends were trimmed by 5 bases and 1 base, with 11 bases remaining between them. The CDR3 loop spans 14 amino acids. CDR1 is LGHNA and CDR2 is YNFKEQ in the germline V gene. The CDR3 coding sequence is TGTGCCAGCAGCGCACAGGGCTGGAACACTGAAGCTTTCTTT. As protein: CASSAQGWNTEAFF.

V gene TRBV2 combines with J gene TRBJ1-1; D gene ambiguous. V gave up 4 bases and J gave up 10 bases, with 10 bases separating them. CDR1 and CDR2 (germline): SNHLY, FYNNEI. The length of the CDR3 is 11 residues. For the CDR3, the DNA is TGTGCCAGCAGTGTGTGGGAGGTAGCTTTCTTT. Its translation: CASSVWEVAFF.

V and J are TRBV5-5 and TRBJ2-1, with 9 bases lining up with TRBD1. The CDR3 spans 15 residues. Germline values: CDR1 SGHKS, CDR2 YYEKEE (reference sequence). The ends lost 4 bases at V and 4 bases at J; junction bases unmatched: 6. DNA for the CDR3: TGTGCCAGCAGCACGGGACAGGGAGGGTACAATGAGCAGTTCTTC. It yields the protein CASSTGQGGYNEQFF.

This chain uses TRBV5-6 with TRBJ2-1; TRBD2 matches 8 bases. The length of the CDR3 is 14 residues. Germline V gene lookup returns CDR1 SGHDT and CDR2 YYEEEE. The V and J ends lost 3 bases and 2 bases, in that order; junction bases with no gene match: 1. CDR3 residues: CASSSGGAYNEQFF. As DNA, the CDR3 is TGTGCCAGCAGCTCGGGGGGGGCCTACAATGAGCAGTTCTTC.

This chain uses TRBV27 with TRBJ1-1; the match to TRBD1 covers 7 bases. Germline-derived CDR1 and CDR2 are MNHEY and SMNVEV (reference sequence). The V segment lost 5 bases and the J segment 0 bases; nucleotides outside the gene matches: 6. The CDR3 has 15 residues. The CDR3 sequence: CASSAYRGMNTEAFF. DNA of the CDR3: TGTGCCAGCAGTGCATACAGGGGAATGAACACTGAAGCTTTCTTT.

This chain links TRBV29-1 with TRBJ2-1; possible D gene TRBD1, 5 bases. Trimming cost V 2 bases and J 0 bases, with 8 bases left between them. This CDR3 region has 14 residues. CDR1 is SQVTM and CDR2 is ANQGSEA in the germline V gene. In nucleotides, the CDR3 is TGCAGCGTTGAAAAGGGGTTCTCCTACAATGAGCAGTTCTTC. Its protein is CSVEKGFSYNEQFF.

The chain carries TRBV9 and TRBJ2-3; the D gene is possibly TRBD1 (5 bases). This CDR3 is 15 amino acids long. Germline V gene sequence: CDR1 SGDLS, CDR2 YYNGEE. V dropped 3 bases and J dropped 4 bases, with 15 bases sitting between them. CDR3 in amino acids: CASSGGRITPDTQYF. The CDR3 DNA sequence: TGTGCCAGCAGCGGGGGCAGAATAACGCCAGATACGCAGTATTTT. The full variable domain, in which reference TRBV9 and TRBJ2-3 provide the parts outside the CDR3, is DSGVTQTPKHLITATGQRVTLRCSPRSGDLSVYWYQQSLDQGLQFLIQYYNGEERAKGNILERFSAQQFPDLHSELNLSSLELGDSALYFCASSGGRITPDTQYFGPGTRLTVL.

This clone has a single count. One end of the junction fails to match germline, which may point to a read error. The chain joins TRBV10-3 to TRBJ2-1, with 7 bases aligning to TRBD2. Germline V gene lookup returns CDR1 ENHRY and CDR2 SYGVKD. The CDR3 sequence is 15 residues long. Here the CDR3 reads CAIGLWEGTYNGQFF. CDR3 coding DNA: TGTGCCATCGGACTATGGGAGGGTACATACAATGGGCAGTTCTTC.

The chain is built from TRBV7-8 and TRBJ1-3; 8 bases fit TRBD1. The V gene end was trimmed by 5 bases and the J gene end by 8 bases; junction bases not matched to a gene: 11. Per germline, CDR1 SGHVS and CDR2 FQNEAQ. There are 15 residues in the CDR3. The CDR3 loop reads CASSALTGATDTIYF. Here the CDR3 DNA reads TGTGCCAGCAGCGCCCTGACAGGGGCGACAGACACCATATATTTT.

The V call is TRBV7-9, the J call TRBJ1-1; 9 bases are shared with TRBD1. Germline-derived CDR1 and CDR2 are SEHNR and FQNEAQ (reference sequence). This CDR3 spans 15 amino acids. The junction had 4 bases not matched to a gene; V was cut back by 5 bases and J by 0 bases. CDR3 bases: TGTGCCAGCAGCGCGCGACAGGGGGTGAACACTGAAGCTTTCTTT. This encodes CASSARQGVNTEAFF.

The chain joins TRBV9 to TRBJ1-5, with D unclear. The CDR3 is 14 residues long. V was clipped by 2 bases and J by 4 bases, with 10 bases between them. Germline V gene lookup returns CDR1 SGDLS and CDR2 YYNGEE. DNA of the CDR3: TGTGCCAGCAGCGTCTGGGCTGGTAATCAGCCCCAGCATTTT. This sequence encodes CASSVWAGNQPQHF.

The gene calls are TRBV4-3 and TRBJ2-1, with TRBD2 matching 7 bases. Per germline, CDR1 LGHNA and CDR2 YSLEER. The junction had 9 bases not matched to a gene; V was cut back by 0 bases and J by 7 bases. The CDR3 extends over 16 amino acids. The CDR3 loop is CASSQEMGGPWNEQFF. The CDR3 nucleotides are TGCGCCAGCAGCCAAGAAATGGGAGGGCCATGGAATGAGCAGTTCTTC.

The V and J genes are TRBV29-1 and TRBJ2-1; a possible D gene is TRBD1 (6 bases). The germline gives CDR1 SQVTM, CDR2 ANQGSEA. V was pared by 5 bases and J by 6 bases, with 11 bases between. This CDR3 comprises 12 residues. The CDR3 protein is CSVTQGTNEQFF. The CDR3 DNA is TGCAGCGTTACCCAGGGGACCAATGAGCAGTTCTTC.

The rearrangement links TRBV30 to TRBJ2-4, with 13 bases lining up with TRBD2. The V and J ends lost 7 bases and 1 base, in that order; junction bases with no gene match: 4. The CDR3 consists of 15 residues. Germline V CDR1 and CDR2: GTSNPN, SVGIG (reference sequence). The CDR3 DNA is TGTGCCTCGGAGACTAGCGGGAGGGCCAAAAACATTCAGTACTTC. This encodes CASETSGRAKNIQYF.

The chain links TRBV6-1 to TRBJ2-1; D is perhaps TRBD2 (7 bases). CDR3 length: 18 amino acids. CDR1 is MNHNS, CDR2 SASEGT, per germline. Between the trimmed V and J ends, which lost 2 bases and 6 bases, there was a span of 23 bases. CDR3 bases: TGTGCCAGCAGTGAAAAGAGAGGGGCAGGGGACTATTTCAATGAGCAGTTCTTC. It yields the protein CASSEKRGAGDYFNEQFF.

The genes are TRBV4-2 and TRBJ2-3; 13 bases match TRBD2. This CDR3 has 16 residues. The germline gives CDR1 LGHNA, CDR2 YNFKEQ. V shed 3 bases, J shed 4 bases, and the junction held 4 bases outside the gene matches. CDR3 DNA: TGTGCCAGCAGCCAGACACTAGCGGGGGGGCCAGATACGCAGTATTTT. Translated: CASSQTLAGGPDTQYF.